The present T cell receptor beta chain was sequenced within a study of blood T cell repertoires in COVID-19 (dated by TCRdb to 2018 to 2021). Regarding the study in general: Samples from collaborators originated in the United States, Italy and Spain and spanned both the acute and convalescent phases of COVID-19. The material from the prospective study consisted of cDNA or gDNA derived from T cells, B-cell-depleted T cells, or PBMCs. Deeply sampled blood TCRbeta repertoires from subjects exposed to, actively infected with, or recovered from COVID-19 were included in the dataset. The repertoires were made available in a free public database intended to serve as a resource for research on the immune response to SARS-CoV-2. The samples were drawn from the first 160 participants of the ongoing ImmuneRACE study and from 1,200 or so subjects provided by 6 global collaborators. Sample metadata almost always included a de-identified subject ID, COVID-19 status, age in years and sex. Where available, HLA class I and class II types were obtained from metadata supplied by the sample provider rather than from assay-based typing.

Overall study outcomes, separate from this receptor: The quantity of clinical and demographic metadata differed by source and by participant and was supplied without curation.

V is pared back by 6 bases and J by 0 bases, with 19 bases lying between the germline termini. Based on the germline V gene (reference sequence), the CDR1 and CDR2 sequences are SGHNT and YYREEE. The CDR3 spans 16 residues, from the cysteine through the phenylalanine. Only the CDR3 region is kept as DNA, spanning 48 bases read in frame from base 1. Comment on this clone: The antigen this receptor binds is unknown. Per-base qualities were not stored, and no clone one base away is much larger.

One collaborating source in Seattle enrolled patients during active infection and followed them longitudinally through the course of disease. Whole blood was collected in K2EDTA tubes by collaborating institutions according to the institutions' own protocols. For TCRbeta analysis, collaborators shipped samples in one of three forms: frozen whole blood, isolated PBMCs, or DNA extracted from either of those sample types. The immunoSEQ Assay, a bias-controlled multiplex PCR, was used to amplify TCRbeta CDR3 regions from genomic DNA. The study's own analysis went as follows. The number of nucleated cells in each sample was estimated from the amplification of reference gene primers within the assay. To quantify the absolute abundance of each unique TCRbeta CDR3 rearrangement, sequence reads were collapsed and filtered. For each sample, productive Simpson clonality was calculated as the square root of Simpson's diversity index across productive rearrangements. The clones in this table, taken by TCRdb from immuneACCESS, are in-frame only. Not every clone is retained; where verified, under half of the shortfall comes from an unresolved V gene, and the cause of the rest is unknown. V, J and clone size are those of that table, while D and trimming were read from the DNA. This sample holds approximately 330,000 clones; around 90% were observed only once. Roughly a tenth of the sample is held by the ten biggest clonotypes.

The origin of this receptor is a man aged 25 to 45 with COVID-19, enrolled during active disease. The sequencing input was peripheral blood. Here the chain combines TRBV5-4 and TRBJ2-7, with the D gene not clear enough to name. Read as DNA, the sequence is TGTGCCAGCAAGATTGGTGGCGGTCAGAGCTCCTACGAGCAGTACTTC. Its protein reads: CASKIGGGQSSYEQYF.